This TCR beta chain originates from a study of primary melanoma T cells and metastatic recurrence (dated by TCRdb to the early 2020s). Regarding the research as a whole: The cohort was made up of about 200 primary melanomas of stage T2 to T4, with thickness greater than 1 mm. The study tested whether T-cell fraction and T-cell repertoire clonality in primary melanoma tumors predicted patient outcome. The T-cell fraction measured by TCR beta sequencing was compared against progression-free survival as the clinical outcome. The sequencing-derived T-cell fraction was compared with histopathological grading of tumor-infiltrating lymphocytes.

Results and caveats for the whole study, not just this receptor: Reportedly, adding T-cell fraction to tumor thickness improved progression-free survival prediction more than adding any other histopathological variable did. Tumor T-cell fraction was reported to predict progression-free survival independently of thickness, ulceration, mitotic rate and age. An effective T-cell-mediated antitumor response in primary melanoma was presented by the authors only as a suggestion rather than as a demonstrated mechanism. A T-cell fraction greater than 20% appeared to be protective whatever the ulceration status, mitotic rate or nodal disease.

Remarks on this clone: Its antigen is still unknown. The record has no base qualities; no much larger clone is one base away.

In the germline V gene, CDR1 corresponds to SGHNT and CDR2 to YENEEA. Trimming costs V 6 bases and J 0 bases, and their ends lie 15 bases apart. Counted from cysteine to phenylalanine, this CDR3 has 15 amino acids. Only the CDR3 part of the read is kept: 45 bases, read in frame from the first base. Each patient's primary melanoma had been surgically resected and was viewed as potentially curable, though still at risk of metastatic recurrence. Preparation of the library involved the immunoSEQ multiplex PCR assay. High-throughput sequencing of the T-cell receptor beta chain was performed on primary melanoma tumor tissue. Per the source publication's procedure: Repertoire analyses included TCRB CDR3 sharing between samples and the distribution of insertions and deletions. A gradient-boosted model ranked the predictive value of the T-cell fraction against histopathological variables. The table comes from immuneACCESS by way of TCRdb, which keeps in-frame sequences with V and J called. Part of the clones is missing from these tables; in studies checked, under half for an unresolved V gene and the rest for unknown reasons. Clonal size and the V and J genes are those of that table, whereas D and trimming came from the DNA. This sample holds under 1,400 clones; under 85% were observed only once. More than 4% of the sample is taken by the ten largest.

The rearrangement joined TRBV11-3 to TRBJ2-7, and the D gene may be TRBD2, 6 bases matching. The material sequenced was melanoma tumor tissue. The sequence came from a human donor with melanoma. The encoded CDR3 is CASRGGDASSYEQYF. Here is the DNA: TGTGCCAGCAGAGGCGGGGACGCAAGCTCCTACGAGCAGTACTTC.